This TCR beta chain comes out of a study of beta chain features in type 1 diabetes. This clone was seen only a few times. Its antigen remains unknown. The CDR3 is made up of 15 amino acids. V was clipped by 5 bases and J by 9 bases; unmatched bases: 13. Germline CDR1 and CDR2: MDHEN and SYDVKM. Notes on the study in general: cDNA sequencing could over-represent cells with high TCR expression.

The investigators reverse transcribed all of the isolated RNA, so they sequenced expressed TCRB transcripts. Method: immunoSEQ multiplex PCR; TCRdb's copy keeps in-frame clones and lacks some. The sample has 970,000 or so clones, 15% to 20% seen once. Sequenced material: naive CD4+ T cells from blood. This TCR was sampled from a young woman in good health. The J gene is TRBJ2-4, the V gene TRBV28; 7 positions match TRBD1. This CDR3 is CASSPTTGFGVIQYF. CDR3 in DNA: TGTGCCAGCAGTCCGACGACAGGGTTTGGCGTCATTCAGTACTTC.